A single sample is the source of the 11 T cell receptor beta chains below, sequenced in a study of T cell repertoires in cytomegalovirus infection. No antigen has been identified for these receptors. MiXCR, run by TCRdb on the reads, gives a single entry per CDR3 protein. The table shows 750,000 to 950,000 distinct CDR3 sequences, with 25% to 30% occurring only once. The sequences come from cultured CD8+ T cells from PBMCs, collected from culture after CMV antigen stimulation. The receptors were gathered from a human donor in good health (CMV status not recorded). Some clones in this sample may be carry-over from other donors' samples.

At least ten counts were recorded for this clonotype. V usage is TRBV7-2 and J usage is TRBJ1-2; D call uncertain. Trimming took off 5 bases at V and 8 bases at J, with 9 bases between the two ends. The CDR3 runs to 11 residues. Germline-derived CDR1 and CDR2 are SGHTA and FQGNSA. The CDR3 spells CASSPAGGYTF. CDR3 bases: TGTGCCAGCAGCCCGGCTGGAGGCTACACCTTC.

This clonotype was counted many times. The CDR3 loop is CASSEGGTYEQYV. CDR3 in DNA: TGTGCCAGCAGCGAGGGGGGGACCTACGAGCAGTACGTC. V usage is TRBV28 and J usage is TRBJ2-7; tentative D call: TRBD2 (7 bases). The CDR3 is made up of 13 amino acids. The V end lost 6 bases, the J end lost 2 bases, and 11 bases lay between the germline ends. From germline, CDR1 is MDHEN and CDR2 SYDVKM.

The genes are TRBV7-9 and TRBJ2-5, with a tentative D call TRBD2 (7 bases). The CDR3 has 16 residues. CDR1 SEHNR and CDR2 FQNEAQ come from the germline V gene (reference sequence). V was cut by 4 bases and J by 2 bases, with 17 bases left in between. The CDR3 region is CASSSKLGGVQETQYF. The DNA for the CDR3 is TGTGCCAGCAGCTCTAAATTAGGGGGGGTACAAGAGACCCAGTACTTC.

This clonotype showed up many times. V usage is TRBV7-2 and J usage is TRBJ1-1, with TRBD1 matching over 7 bases. This CDR3 comprises 14 residues. Germline V CDR1 and CDR2: SGHTA, FQGNSA. With 10 bases clipped from V and 0 bases from J, the junction kept 8 bases outside the gene matches. In nucleotides, the CDR3 is TGTGCCACCTCAGGGGGGGGAATGAACACTGAAGCTTTCTTT. Its translation is CATSGGGMNTEAFF.

This clonotype was observed at least ten times. The V call is TRBV6-1, the J call TRBJ1-5; the D gene is possibly TRBD1 (6 bases). Germline values: CDR1 MNHNS, CDR2 SASEGT. CDR3 length equals 15 residues. The V gene lost 3 bases and the J gene lost 3 bases, with 12 bases spanning the gap. The CDR3 spells CASSEWDISNQPQHF. DNA of the CDR3: TGTGCCAGCAGTGAGTGGGACATTTCCAATCAGCCCCAGCATTTT.

There are a few counts of this clonotype. This chain joins TRBV6-2 or TRBV6-3 and TRBJ2-7, with a weak D call TRBD2 (7 bases). The germline V gene has CDR1 MNHEY and CDR2 SVGEGT. The ends were cut back, 6 bases at V and 4 bases at J, with 19 bases in the middle. This CDR3 has 15 amino acids. This CDR3 is CASRGGAQVSYEQYV. The CDR3 bases are TGTGCCAGCAGAGGGGGGGCGCAGGTGAGTTACGAGCAGTACGTC.

This clonotype has ten or more counts. As DNA, the CDR3 is TGTGCCAGCAGCTTAGGGCGACAGGGAGATTATTCCGAGCAGTACTTC. Its translation: CASSLGRQGDYSEQYF. This chain links TRBV7-6 with TRBJ2-7, with TRBD1 matching 7 bases. Germline assignment: CDR1 SGHVS and CDR2 FNYEAQ. The J segment lost 6 bases and the V segment lost 1 base, leaving 12 bases of the junction unmatched. This CDR3 comprises 16 residues.

The CDR3 sequence is CASSPDRGVADTQYF. CDR3 in DNA: TGTGCCAGTAGCCCGGACAGGGGAGTCGCAGATACGCAGTATTTT. The chain carries TRBV19 and TRBJ2-3, with 9 bases lining up with TRBD1. The CDR3 is 15 amino acids. V was pared by 6 bases and J by 4 bases, with 8 bases of the junction left unmatched. Germline lookup yields CDR1 LNHDA and CDR2 SQIVND (reference sequence).

The CDR3 sequence is CASSPDGLATDTQYF. DNA of the CDR3: TGTGCCAGCAGCCCAGACGGGCTAGCCACAGATACGCAGTATTTT. The chain has TRBV11-3 and TRBJ2-3; D is perhaps TRBD2 (5 bases). Germline V lookup: CDR1 SGHNT, CDR2 YENEEA. Trimming took off 5 bases at V and 2 bases at J, with 14 bases between the two ends. The CDR3 contains 15 residues.

The V gene is TRBV7-6, the J gene TRBJ1-2, with TRBD1 identical over 8 bases. Unmatched junction bases numbered 7, after V lost 11 bases and J lost 5 bases. Germline V lookup: CDR1 SGHVS, CDR2 FNYEAQ. The CDR3 is 12 amino acids. The CDR3 protein is CAVFDRGYGYTF. The CDR3 nucleotides read TGTGCCGTTTTCGACAGGGGTTATGGCTACACCTTC.

This sequence joins TRBV15 and TRBJ1-2; D is unclear. Germline V gene sequence: CDR1 LNHNV, CDR2 YYDKDF (reference sequence). This CDR3 is 15 amino acids long. Trimming took off 5 bases at V and 4 bases at J, with 17 bases between the two ends. The CDR3 DNA is TGTGCCACCAGCCCTGCGTCAGCTTCCTTCTATGGCTACACCTTC. It yields the protein CATSPASASFYGYTF.